Listed here is a single T cell receptor (beta chain). Its target is unknown. The V end lost 5 bases, the J end lost 5 bases, and 7 bases lay between the germline ends. The CDR3 length is 11 residues. Germline-derived CDR1 and CDR2 are GTSNPN and SVGIG (reference sequence). Amplification used 60 Vbeta primers and 13 Jbeta primers. Some clones are missing from TCRdb's copy, which holds only in-frame ones; the method was immunoSEQ multiplex PCR. The profile shows some 150,000 clones, around 70% of them singletons. The sample belongs to a study of cytomegalovirus exposure and HLA in healthy donors. Whole-study findings and limits: Reports credit the classifier with highly specific, highly sensitive diagnosis of cytomegalovirus status. The later analysis indicated that the majority of CMV-associated TCR beta chains appeared HLA-restricted. CMV antigen specificity of a few CMV-associated chains was confirmed in vitro.

The TCR was taken from a man aged 40-55 years in good health and CMV-seronegative. What was sequenced was PBMCs. The chain couples TRBV30 to TRBJ2-1; no reliable D call. The CDR3 sequence is CAWDKNNEQFF. The CDR3, as DNA: TGTGCCTGGGACAAGAACAATGAGCAGTTCTTC. The variable domain in full, completed from reference TRBV30 and TRBJ2-1, reads SQTIHQWPATLVQPVGSPLSLECTVEGTSNPNLYWYRQAAGRGLQLLFYSVGIGQISSEVPQNLSASRPQDRQFILSSKKLLLSDSGFYLCAWDKNNEQFFGPGTRLTVL.